This T cell receptor beta chain was obtained from a study of Graves' ophthalmopathy and Graves' hyperthyroidism. This clonotype was seen at least ten times. The authors amplified TCR beta CDR3 regions, and they did so from RNA transcripts for repertoire sequencing. Amplification began with first-round RT-PCR using HTBI primers, then second-round multiplex PCR was performed. TCRdb reprocessed the multiplex PCR reads with MiXCR, giving one entry per CDR3 protein. The profile shows 300,000 to 450,000 distinct CDR3 sequences, about 18% of them singletons. V was pared by 1 base and J by 1 base, with 16 bases between. The CDR3 has 16 amino acids. Germline CDR1 DFQATT, CDR2 SNEGSKA (reference sequence).

Sequencing was carried out using peripheral blood. The clonotype originates from an adult woman with stable Graves' hyperthyroidism. The chain joins TRBV20-1 to TRBJ1-1, with D perhaps TRBD1 (6 bases). The DNA for the CDR3 is TGCAGTGCTAGAGGATGGGACATTGGACCGAACACTGAAGCTTTCTTT. Protein product: CSARGWDIGPNTEAFF.